The rows below give T cell receptor beta chains drawn from one sample of a study of shared clonotypes between healthy human individuals. Produced via immunoSEQ multiplex PCR; TCRdb's table is partial and in-frame only. The table includes about 2 million clones, around 96% detected once. Specimen: naive CD8+ T cells sorted from blood. All receptors come from a man between 18 and 29 years old in good health. Both conserved end residues are part of each CDR3. Each record gives: V gene, J gene, clone size, D gene, CDR3 length, CDR3 protein, CDR3 DNA. The D gene is left open where the match is weak. Clone size appears in some rows only: once, few, many, or a class for an expanded clone.

TRBV30	TRBJ1-1	-	-	11	CAWSVSAEAFF	TGTGCCTGGAGTGTGTCTGCTGAAGCTTTCTTT
TRBV7-9	TRBJ2-7	-	TRBD2	15	CASLRTSGRSYEQYF	TGTGCCAGTCTTAGGACTAGCGGGAGGTCCTACGAGCAGTACTTC
TRBV6-1	TRBJ1-2	once	TRBD1	13	CASSELTGPGYTF	TGTGCCAGCAGTGAATTGACAGGGCCTGGCTACACCTTC
TRBV25-1	TRBJ2-7	-	-	17	CASSEYPQGQTRGEQYF	TGTGCCAGCAGTGAATATCCCCAAGGACAAACCCGCGGGGAGCAGTACTTC
TRBV7-8	TRBJ2-7	-	-	13	CASSLVGVYEQYF	TGTGCCAGCAGCTTAGTTGGAGTCTACGAGCAGTACTTC
TRBV10-3	TRBJ2-7	-	TRBD2	16	CAISPTSGRGLYEQYF	TGTGCCATCAGTCCCACTAGCGGGAGGGGACTCTACGAGCAGTACTTC
TRBV29-1	TRBJ2-7	-	-	17	CSVDRTGGSRDPIEQYF	TGCAGCGTTGACCGAACCGGGGGAAGCCGAGACCCCATCGAGCAGTACTTC
TRBV6-6	TRBJ1-5	few	-	15	CASSYSFGGNQPQHF	TGTGCCAGCAGTTACTCGTTTGGGGGCAATCAGCCCCAGCATTTT
TRBV5-4	TRBJ2-5	-	-	15	CASSQMGGPTETQYF	TGTGCCAGCAGCCAGATGGGGGGGCCCACGGAGACCCAGTACTTC
TRBV29-1	TRBJ2-1	-	-	12	CSVEDLGNEQFF	TGCAGCGTTGAAGATCTTGGGAATGAGCAGTTCTTC